Below, 10 T cell receptor beta chains from the same sample are listed, as sequenced in a study of T cell repertoires in cytomegalovirus infection. TCRdb recomputed calls from the reads with MiXCR, one row per CDR3 protein. The table records about 180,000 distinct CDR3 sequences, approximately 18% of them present only once. The material sequenced was CD8+ T cells from PBMCs. All receptors come from a human donor in good health (CMV status not recorded). Some clones in this sample may be carry-over from other donors' samples.

In DNA, the CDR3 is TGTGCCAGCAGTCCGGGGCGGGGAAGGGCAACTGAAGCTTTCTTT. Its translation is CASSPGRGRATEAFF. The chain has TRBV6-2 or TRBV6-3 and TRBJ1-1; the D gene is possibly TRBD1 (5 bases). CDR3 length: 15 residues. Trimming took off 5 bases at V and 5 bases at J, with 18 bases between the two ends. Germline V gene sequence: CDR1 MNHEY, CDR2 SVGEGT.

Only a few counts were recorded for this clonotype. V gene TRBV20-1 combines with J gene TRBJ1-5; D remains ambiguous. Trimming stripped 1 base from V and 3 bases from J, with 22 bases between. There are 18 residues in the CDR3. Germline values: CDR1 DFQATT, CDR2 SNEGSKA (reference sequence). The CDR3 region has the DNA TGCAGTGCTAGAGGTCCGGCAACTACAAACAGACTCAATCAGCCCCAGCATTTT. Translated: CSARGPATTNRLNQPQHF.

The V and J genes are TRBV12-3 or TRBV12-4 and TRBJ2-1, with a tentative D call TRBD2 (6 bases). Trimming pared 7 bases from V and 4 bases from J, leaving 11 bases between. The CDR3 covers 13 residues. CDR3 protein: CASTPGLYNEQFF. In DNA, the CDR3 is TGTGCCAGCACTCCGGGACTTTACAATGAGCAGTTCTTC.

CDR3 protein: CSARVRGGNLDEQFF. CDR3 DNA sequence: TGCAGTGCTAGAGTGCGGGGGGGTAATTTGGATGAGCAGTTCTTC. This chain uses TRBV20-1 with TRBJ2-1, with 9 bases identical to TRBD2. After removal of 1 base from V and 8 bases from J, the junction contained 9 bases not matched to a gene. The CDR3 is 15 amino acids. CDR1 is DFQATT, CDR2 SNEGSKA, per germline (reference sequence).

V gene TRBV4-1 combines with J gene TRBJ1-6; D is undetermined. The CDR3 consists of 15 residues. Germline values: CDR1 MGHRA, CDR2 YSYEKL. Trimming cost V 5 bases and J 8 bases, with 16 bases left between them. CDR3 in DNA: TGCGCCAGCAGCGATCCGGAGGGTCTGGATTCACCCCTCCACTTT. This codes for CASSDPEGLDSPLHF.

This chain links TRBV6-2 or TRBV6-3 with TRBJ2-5; the D call may be TRBD1 or TRBD2 (5 bases each). Trimming took 5 bases from V and 2 from J, leaving 15 bases between them. The germline gives CDR1 MNHEY, CDR2 SVGEGT. The CDR3 covers 15 residues. CDR3 residues: CASSKAGWGQETQYF. The CDR3, as DNA: TGTGCCAGCAGTAAAGCTGGATGGGGGCAAGAGACCCAGTACTTC.

This clonotype appeared a few times. This chain joins TRBV4-3 and TRBJ2-2; 7 bases align to TRBD1. The V gene end was trimmed by 0 bases and the J gene end by 4 bases; junction bases not matched to a gene: 8. CDR1 LGHNA and CDR2 YSLEER come from the germline V gene. CDR3 length equals 17 residues. The CDR3 region is CASSQDRLQGVTGELFF. The CDR3 DNA reads TGCGCCAGCAGCCAAGATAGGTTGCAGGGGGTCACCGGGGAGCTGTTTTTT.

In this sample, this clonotype turned up a few times. V gene TRBV6-5 combines with J gene TRBJ1-2; no firm D call. The CDR3 is made up of 16 amino acids. Germline V gene lookup returns CDR1 MNHEY and CDR2 SVGAGI. Trimming cost V 0 bases and J 2 bases, with 13 bases left between them. CDR3 region: CASSYSLRAQNYGYTF. DNA of the CDR3: TGTGCCAGCAGTTACTCATTAAGAGCACAAAACTATGGCTACACCTTC.

This clonotype was observed a handful of times. The V call is TRBV20-1, the J call TRBJ1-5; 8 bases fit TRBD1. The CDR3 loop spans 14 amino acids. J was trimmed by 7 bases and V by 5 bases; bases with no gene match: 10. CDR1 DFQATT and CDR2 SNEGSKA come from the germline V gene (reference sequence). The CDR3 region has the DNA TGCAGTGCTGTAACTGGACAGGGCAGCCAGCCCCAGCATTTT. Its translation is CSAVTGQGSQPQHF.

This clonotype was observed many times. The chain carries TRBV7-2 and TRBJ2-2; D is possibly TRBD1 or TRBD2 (5 bases each). This CDR3 comprises 17 residues. Germline V gives CDR1 SGHTA, CDR2 FQGNSA. Trimming pared 5 bases from V and 6 bases from J, leaving 22 bases between. CDR3 loop: CASSPRRDALEAGELFF. In DNA form, the CDR3 reads TGTGCCAGCAGCCCGCGCCGGGACGCCCTGGAGGCCGGGGAGCTGTTTTTT. Full variable domain (remainder filled in from reference TRBV7-2 and TRBJ2-2): GAGVSQSPSNKVTEKGKDVELRCDPISGHTALYWYRQSLGQGLEFLIYFQGNSAPDKSGLPSDRFSAERTGGSVSTLTIQRTQQEDSAVYLCASSPRRDALEAGELFFGEGSRLTVL.